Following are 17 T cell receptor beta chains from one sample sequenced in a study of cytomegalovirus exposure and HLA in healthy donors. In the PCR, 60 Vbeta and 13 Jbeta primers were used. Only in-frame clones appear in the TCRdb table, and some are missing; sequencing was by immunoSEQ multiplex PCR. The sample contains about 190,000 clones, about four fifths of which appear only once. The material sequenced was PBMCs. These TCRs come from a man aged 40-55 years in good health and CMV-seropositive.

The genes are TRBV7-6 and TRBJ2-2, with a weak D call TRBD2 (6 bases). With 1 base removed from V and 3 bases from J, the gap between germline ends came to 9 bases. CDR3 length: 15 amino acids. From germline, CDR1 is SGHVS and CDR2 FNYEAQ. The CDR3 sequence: CASSLGTTHTGELFF. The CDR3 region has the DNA TGTGCCAGCAGCTTAGGGACTACCCACACCGGGGAGCTGTTTTTT.

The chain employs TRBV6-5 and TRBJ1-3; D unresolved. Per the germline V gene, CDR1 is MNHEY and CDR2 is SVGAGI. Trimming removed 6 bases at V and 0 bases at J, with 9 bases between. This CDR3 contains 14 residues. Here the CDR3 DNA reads TGTGCCAGCAGCTCCCGGTACTCTGGAAACACCATATATTTT. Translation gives CASSSRYSGNTIYF.

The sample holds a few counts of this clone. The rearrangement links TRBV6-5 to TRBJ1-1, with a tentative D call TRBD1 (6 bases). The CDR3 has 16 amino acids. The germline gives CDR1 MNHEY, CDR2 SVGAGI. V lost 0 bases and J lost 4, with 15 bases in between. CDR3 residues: CASSYSTPRGGTEAFF. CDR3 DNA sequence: TGTGCCAGCAGTTACTCGACCCCGAGAGGGGGCACTGAAGCTTTCTTT.

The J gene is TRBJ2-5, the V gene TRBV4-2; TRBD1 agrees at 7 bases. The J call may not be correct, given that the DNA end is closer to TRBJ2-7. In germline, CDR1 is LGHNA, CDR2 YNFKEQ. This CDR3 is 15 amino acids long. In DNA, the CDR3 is TGTGCCAGCAGCCAAGATGGGACAGTCTATAGCGAGCAGTACTTC. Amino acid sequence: CASSQDGTVYSEQYF.

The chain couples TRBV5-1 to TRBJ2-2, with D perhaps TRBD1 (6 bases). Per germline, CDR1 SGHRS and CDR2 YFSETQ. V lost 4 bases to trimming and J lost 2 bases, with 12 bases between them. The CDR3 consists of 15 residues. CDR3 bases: TGCGCCAGCAGCGGAACAGGGAGCAACACCGGGGAGCTGTTTTTT. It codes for CASSGTGSNTGELFF.

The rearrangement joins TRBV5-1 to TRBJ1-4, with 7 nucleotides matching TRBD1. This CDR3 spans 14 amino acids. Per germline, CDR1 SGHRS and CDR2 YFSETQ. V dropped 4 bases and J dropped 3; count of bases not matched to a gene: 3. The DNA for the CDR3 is TGCGCCAGCAGCCGGGACAGACCTAATGAAAAACTGTTTTTT. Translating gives CASSRDRPNEKLFF.

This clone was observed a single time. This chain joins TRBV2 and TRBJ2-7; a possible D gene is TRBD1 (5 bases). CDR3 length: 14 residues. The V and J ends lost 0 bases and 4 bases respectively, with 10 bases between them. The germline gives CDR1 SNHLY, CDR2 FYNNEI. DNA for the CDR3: TGTGCCAGCAGTGAAGCAGGGGTACGGTACGAGCAGTACTTC. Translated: CASSEAGVRYEQYF.

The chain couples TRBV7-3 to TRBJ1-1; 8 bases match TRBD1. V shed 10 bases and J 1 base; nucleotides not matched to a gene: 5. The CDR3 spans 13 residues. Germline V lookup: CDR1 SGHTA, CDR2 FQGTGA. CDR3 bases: TGTGCCACAGGACAGGGCGCGAACACTGAAGCTTTCTTT. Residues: CATGQGANTEAFF.

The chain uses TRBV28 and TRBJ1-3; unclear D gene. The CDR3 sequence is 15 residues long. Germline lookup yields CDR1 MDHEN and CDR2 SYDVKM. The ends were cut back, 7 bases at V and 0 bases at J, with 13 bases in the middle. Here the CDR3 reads CASMRGIISGNTIYF. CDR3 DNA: TGTGCCAGCATGCGGGGTATTATCTCTGGAAACACCATATATTTT.

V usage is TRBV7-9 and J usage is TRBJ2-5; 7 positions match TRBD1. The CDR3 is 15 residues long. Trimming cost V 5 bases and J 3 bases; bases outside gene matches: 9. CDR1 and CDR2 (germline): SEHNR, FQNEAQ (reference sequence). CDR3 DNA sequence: TGTGCCAGCAGCCCATCGACAGGGATAAAAGAGACCCAGTACTTC. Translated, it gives CASSPSTGIKETQYF.

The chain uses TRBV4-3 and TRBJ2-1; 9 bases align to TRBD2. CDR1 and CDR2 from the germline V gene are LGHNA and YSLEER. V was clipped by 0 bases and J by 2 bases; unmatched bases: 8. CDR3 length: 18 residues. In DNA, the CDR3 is TGCGCCAGCAGCCAAGAAGTCAGGCGACTAGCGGCCTACAATGAGCAGTTCTTC. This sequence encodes CASSQEVRRLAAYNEQFF.

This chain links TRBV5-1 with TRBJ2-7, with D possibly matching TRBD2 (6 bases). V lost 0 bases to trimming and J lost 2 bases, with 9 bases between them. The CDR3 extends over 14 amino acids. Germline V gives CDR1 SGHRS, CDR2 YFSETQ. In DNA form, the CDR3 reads TGCGCCAGCAGCTTGGTGCCGGGGGCCTACGAGCAGTACTTC. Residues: CASSLVPGAYEQYF.

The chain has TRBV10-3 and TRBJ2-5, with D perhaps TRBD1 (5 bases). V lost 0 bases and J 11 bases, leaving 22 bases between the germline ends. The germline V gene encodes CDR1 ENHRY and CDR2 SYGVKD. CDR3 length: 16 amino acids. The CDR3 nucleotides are TGTGCCATCAGTGAGTCGATCCTAGACCACCTACAGGAGCAGTACTTC. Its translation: CAISESILDHLQEQYF.

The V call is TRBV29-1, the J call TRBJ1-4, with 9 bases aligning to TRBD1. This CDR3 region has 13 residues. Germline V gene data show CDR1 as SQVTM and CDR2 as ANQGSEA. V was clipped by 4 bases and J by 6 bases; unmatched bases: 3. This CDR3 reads CSVGRQGDEKLFF. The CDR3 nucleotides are TGCAGCGTTGGGAGACAGGGGGATGAAAAACTGTTTTTT.

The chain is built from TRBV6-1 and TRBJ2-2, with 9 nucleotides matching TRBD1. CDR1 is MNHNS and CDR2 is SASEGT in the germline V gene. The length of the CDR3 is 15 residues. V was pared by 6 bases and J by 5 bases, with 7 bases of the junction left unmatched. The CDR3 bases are TGTGCCAGCAGCCAACAGGGGGCGTGGACCGGGGAGCTGTTTTTT. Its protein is CASSQQGAWTGELFF.

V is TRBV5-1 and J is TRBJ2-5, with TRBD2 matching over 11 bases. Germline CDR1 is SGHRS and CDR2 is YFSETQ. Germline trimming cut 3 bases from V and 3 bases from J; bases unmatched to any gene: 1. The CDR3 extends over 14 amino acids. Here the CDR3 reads CASSSLAGEETQYF. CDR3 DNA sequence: TGCGCCAGCAGCTCACTAGCGGGGGAAGAGACCCAGTACTTC.

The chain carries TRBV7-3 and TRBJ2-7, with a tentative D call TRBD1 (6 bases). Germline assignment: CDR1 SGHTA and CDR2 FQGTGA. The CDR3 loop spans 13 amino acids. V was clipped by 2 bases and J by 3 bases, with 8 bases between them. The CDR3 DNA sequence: TGTGCCAGCAGCTTAGGCAGGGGCTACGAGCAGTACTTC. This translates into CASSLGRGYEQYF.